The clone carrying this T cell receptor beta chain was counted a few times. The sample is drawn from a study of blood T cell repertoires in COVID-19. Sequencing was performed with immunoSEQ multiplex PCR; in TCRdb, only in-frame clones are kept and a portion is missing. Altogether about 300,000 clones are present, around nine tenths being singletons, with the ten largest covering roughly 2.6%. Between the trimmed V and J ends, which lost 4 bases and 7 bases, there was a span of 13 bases. Germline values: CDR1 GTSNPN, CDR2 SVGIG (reference sequence). CDR3 length: 12 residues. The TCR comes from a woman aged 18-29 years who had recovered from COVID-19. This chain links TRBV30 with TRBJ1-1, with a tentative D call TRBD1 (6 bases). The sequenced sample was PBMCs or T cells enriched from blood (not recorded which). CDR3 loop: CAWTGAVSEAFF. The CDR3, as DNA: TGTGCCTGGACAGGGGCGGTGAGTGAAGCTTTCTTT.